These 21 T cell receptor beta chains were all obtained from the same sample, sequenced in a study of T-cell memory formation after mild COVID-19. TCRdb recomputed calls from the 5' RACE reads with MiXCR, one row per CDR3 protein. The sample holds hundreds of thousands of distinct CDR3 sequences, about a sixth seen once. What was sequenced was PBMCs or a T cell subset sorted from them (not recorded which). These receptors all stem from a man aged 18 to 30 who had mild COVID-19 (a few samples of this study predate the infection). Cell type and time point are not known.

This clonotype has just a few counts. V gene TRBV4-1 combines with J gene TRBJ1-5; no definite D call. Germline CDR1 and CDR2: MGHRA and YSYEKL. Trimming took 0 bases from V and 3 from J, leaving 12 bases between them. This CDR3 region has 16 residues. The CDR3 nucleotides read TGCGCCAGCAGCCAAGATCCCCAGGCGATCAATCAGCCCCAGCATTTT. Its protein is CASSQDPQAINQPQHF.

This clonotype was seen only a few times. This rearrangement joins TRBV4-1 to TRBJ1-2; a weak D match, TRBD1 (6 bases). With 5 bases removed from V and 5 bases from J, the gap between germline ends came to 18 bases. The CDR3 covers 15 residues. CDR1 MGHRA and CDR2 YSYEKL come from the germline V gene. DNA of the CDR3: TGCGCCAGCAGCGTTCGGGGGGGCCCTGAGTATGGCTACACCTTC. Translated: CASSVRGGPEYGYTF.

The sample holds a few counts of this clonotype. J is TRBJ2-1 and V is TRBV29-1; tentatively, D is TRBD1 (6 bases). The ends were cut back, 7 bases at V and 1 base at J, with 11 bases in the middle. The CDR3 runs to 13 residues. Germline V gene sequence: CDR1 SQVTM, CDR2 ANQGSEA. CDR3 protein: CSGHRVSYNEQFF. The CDR3 nucleotides read TGCAGCGGCCACAGGGTATCCTACAATGAGCAGTTCTTC.

Only one count was recorded for this clonotype. The V gene is TRBV11-2, the J gene TRBJ2-5; tentatively, D is TRBD2 (6 bases). The V end was cut by 1 base, the J end by 5 bases, with 17 bases between. This CDR3 comprises 16 residues. CDR1 is SGHAT and CDR2 is FQNNGV in the germline V gene. CDR3: CASSLGFGGSEETQYF. The CDR3 region has the DNA TGTGCCAGCAGCTTAGGGTTCGGGGGTTCGGAGGAGACCCAGTACTTC.

This clonotype was detected ten times or more. The chain combines TRBV25-1 with TRBJ2-5; 7 bases map to TRBD1. CDR3 size: 15 residues. Germline V gene data show CDR1 as MGHDK and CDR2 as SYGVNS. J was trimmed by 2 bases and V by 6 bases; bases with no gene match: 9. CDR3 sequence: CASSDRGQFQETQYF. CDR3 coding DNA: TGTGCCAGCAGCGACCGGGGACAGTTTCAAGAGACCCAGTACTTC.

A few counts support this clonotype. The chain carries TRBV4-1 and TRBJ1-4; 8 nucleotides align to TRBD1. CDR1 MGHRA and CDR2 YSYEKL come from the germline V gene. Unmatched junction bases numbered 6, after V lost 0 bases and J lost 3 bases. The CDR3 extends over 17 amino acids. The CDR3 nucleotides are TGCGCCAGCAGCCAAGATAGGACAGGGAAGCCTAATGAAAAACTGTTTTTT. Encoded protein: CASSQDRTGKPNEKLFF.

The rearrangement uses TRBV3-1 and TRBJ2-1; D perhaps matches TRBD2 (6 bases). Trimming took 2 bases from V and 6 from J, leaving 8 bases between them. CDR3 length: 13 residues. Germline CDR1 and CDR2: LGHDT and YNNKEL (reference sequence). The CDR3 here is CASSQSGVNEQFF. As DNA, the CDR3 is TGTGCCAGCAGCCAATCGGGGGTCAATGAGCAGTTCTTC.

In this sample, this clonotype turned up many times. The chain links TRBV5-1 to TRBJ2-3; D unresolved. The CDR3 is made up of 15 amino acids. The germline V gene has CDR1 SGHRS and CDR2 YFSETQ. V was clipped by 3 bases and J by 0 bases, with 11 bases between them. In nucleotides, the CDR3 is TGCGCCAGCAGCTGGCAGGTCCCTAGCACAGATACGCAGTATTTT. The encoded protein is CASSWQVPSTDTQYF. The whole variable domain, filled in from reference TRBV5-1 and TRBJ2-3, reads KAGVTQTPRYLIKTRGQQVTLSCSPISGHRSVSWYQQTPGQGLQFLFEYFSETQRNKGNFPGRFSGRQFSNSRSEMNVSTLELGDSALYLCASSWQVPSTDTQYFGPGTRLTVL.

V and J are TRBV24-1 and TRBJ1-2; no clear D gene. CDR1 KGHDR and CDR2 SFDVKD come from the germline V gene. This CDR3 is built from 14 residues. The V end was cut by 3 bases, the J end by 4 bases, with 11 bases between. The CDR3 DNA sequence: TGTGCCACCAGTGATCTGCGGGTGGGCTATGGCTACACCTTC. The encoded protein is CATSDLRVGYGYTF.

The V and J genes are TRBV3-1 and TRBJ2-7; 10 bases fit TRBD1. The V segment lost 4 bases and the J segment 5 bases; nucleotides outside the gene matches: 5. CDR3 length equals 14 residues. The germline V gene has CDR1 LGHDT and CDR2 YNNKEL (reference sequence). DNA for the CDR3: TGTGCCAGCAGCCTCCGGGACAGGGGCGACGAGCAGTACTTC. Translating gives CASSLRDRGDEQYF.

The chain uses TRBV4-2 and TRBJ1-5; D gene ambiguous. V was shortened by 5 bases and J by 3 bases, with 14 bases between the two germline ends. Germline lookup yields CDR1 LGHNA and CDR2 YNFKEQ. CDR3 size: 15 residues. The CDR3 nucleotides read TGTGCCAGCAGCGAAGGTCCCACGGTCAATCAGCCCCAGCATTTT. Residues: CASSEGPTVNQPQHF.

This clonotype was counted between two and nine times. DNA of the CDR3: TGTGCCAGACCGGGACTAGCGGGGGATGAGCAGTTCTTC. Translated: CARPGLAGDEQFF. The rearrangement uses TRBV19 and TRBJ2-1, with 14 bases fitting TRBD2. V shed 9 bases and J 8 bases; nucleotides not matched to a gene: 3. Germline CDR1 reads LNHDA; CDR2 reads SQIVND (reference sequence). The CDR3 is 13 amino acids.

The J gene is TRBJ2-5, the V gene TRBV7-7; D unclear. The CDR3 covers 15 residues. The germline V gene has CDR1 SSHAT and CDR2 FNYEAQ (reference sequence). V lost 2 bases and J lost 2, with 12 bases in between. The CDR3: CASSLQARSQETQYF. The CDR3, as DNA: TGTGCCAGCAGCTTACAGGCCAGGTCTCAAGAGACCCAGTACTTC.

This chain connects TRBV20-1 to TRBJ2-1, with 9 positions matching TRBD1. Unmatched junction bases numbered 5, after V lost 3 bases and J lost 2 bases. This CDR3 is built from 15 residues. The germline V gene encodes CDR1 DFQATT and CDR2 SNEGSKA (reference sequence). The CDR3 bases are TGCAGTGCTAGCAGGGGACAGGGCACCTACAATGAGCAGTTCTTC. Translation: CSASRGQGTYNEQFF.

CDR3 loop: CASSRDLQFAEQFF. CDR3 bases: TGTGCCAGCAGCAGGGATCTACAATTCGCTGAGCAGTTCTTC. This chain uses TRBV27 with TRBJ2-1; weak D call: TRBD1 (5 bases). The CDR3 runs 14 residues. The germline CDR1 and CDR2 sequences are MNHEY and SMNVEV (reference sequence). V dropped 6 bases and J dropped 9 bases, with 18 bases sitting between them.

The chain has TRBV7-3 and TRBJ1-1; D remains ambiguous. V gave up 2 bases and J gave up 4 bases, with 14 bases separating them. This CDR3 has 15 residues. The V gene's germline CDR1 is SGHTA and CDR2 FQGTGA. In nucleotides, the CDR3 is TGTGCCAGCAGCTTATACTCGAACCGTGGCACTGAAGCTTTCTTT. The encoded protein is CASSLYSNRGTEAFF.

This clonotype was seen only a few times. This chain joins TRBV20-1 and TRBJ2-6; tentative D call: TRBD1 (5 bases). Germline V gene data show CDR1 as DFQATT and CDR2 as SNEGSKA (reference sequence). V was trimmed by 3 bases and J by 12 bases, leaving 21 bases between them. The CDR3 loop spans 15 amino acids. Here the CDR3 reads CSASQWGPLFPVLTF. Written as DNA, the CDR3 is TGCAGTGCTAGTCAGTGGGGCCCTTTGTTCCCCGTCCTGACTTTC.

This clonotype occurred a few times. This chain joins TRBV7-2 and TRBJ2-1; D unclear. The germline V gene has CDR1 SGHTA and CDR2 FQGNSA. V lost 5 bases, J lost 4 bases, and 6 bases lay in between. There are 12 residues in the CDR3. The CDR3 here is CASSRQYNEQFF. The CDR3 bases are TGTGCCAGCAGCCGGCAGTACAATGAGCAGTTCTTC.

The V gene is TRBV18, the J gene TRBJ2-4; D unclear. Germline loops: CDR1 KGHSH, CDR2 LQKENI. The CDR3 consists of 12 residues. V was shortened by 0 bases and J by 10 bases, with 7 bases between the two germline ends. CDR3: CASSPPDGIQYF. DNA of the CDR3: TGTGCCAGCTCACCACCGGACGGAATTCAGTACTTC.

This sequence joins TRBV7-3 and TRBJ2-7, with D perhaps TRBD1 (6 bases). This CDR3 spans 12 amino acids. V lost 6 bases, J lost 2 bases, and 8 bases lay in between. Germline V gene sequence: CDR1 SGHTA, CDR2 FQGTGA. CDR3 protein: CASSRTAYEQYV. The CDR3 nucleotides read TGTGCCAGCAGTCGGACAGCCTACGAGCAGTACGTC.

J is TRBJ2-3 and V is TRBV28; no firm D call. Germline CDR1 is MDHEN and CDR2 is SYDVKM. V was shortened by 6 bases and J by 1 base, with 14 bases between the two germline ends. The CDR3 runs 15 residues. The CDR3 coding sequence is TGTGCCAGCAGCCCCCGAGGCTTCGGCACAGATACGCAGTATTTT. Its protein is CASSPRGFGTDTQYF.